These 21 T cell receptor beta chains originate from one sample sequenced in a study of blood T cell repertoires in COVID-19. The protocol was immunoSEQ multiplex PCR, while the TCRdb copy is restricted to in-frame clones and leaves out a portion. This table has about 330,000 clones, around 90% appearing once. The sequenced sample was peripheral blood. The receptors derive from a man aged 25 to 40 with COVID-19, enrolled during active disease.

J is TRBJ1-6 and V is TRBV3-1 (or the pseudogene TRBV3-2), with a possible D match to TRBD1 (5 bases). Per the germline V gene, CDR1 is LGHDT and CDR2 is YNNKEL (reference sequence). The CDR3 extends over 15 amino acids. V dropped 3 bases and J dropped 11 bases, with 17 bases sitting between them. Written as DNA, the CDR3 is TGTGCCAGCAGCCAGCAAGGGCAGGGCTGGACACCCCTCCACTTT. As protein: CASSQQGQGWTPLHF.

The count of this clone is one. This rearrangement joins TRBV7-2 to TRBJ1-1; D is uncertain. The CDR3 loop spans 14 amino acids. The V and J ends lost 0 bases and 2 bases respectively, with 7 bases between them. Germline V gene sequence: CDR1 SGHTA, CDR2 FQGNSA. The DNA for the CDR3 is TGTGCCAGCAGCTTAGCGGGAGCTAACACTGAAGCTTTCTTT. Encoded protein: CASSLAGANTEAFF.

The gene calls are TRBV4-3 and TRBJ2-3, with D tentatively TRBD2 (5 bases). The CDR3 runs 17 residues. Germline V lookup: CDR1 LGHNA, CDR2 YSLEER. V dropped 3 bases and J dropped 5 bases, with 21 bases sitting between them. CDR3 sequence: CASSHGGGRPSRDTQYF. In DNA form, the CDR3 reads TGCGCCAGCAGCCACGGAGGAGGCCGGCCCAGCCGAGATACGCAGTATTTT.

This clone was observed a handful of times. The chain uses TRBV5-1 and TRBJ2-3; TRBD2 matches at 8 bases. V lost 0 bases, J lost 0 bases, and 6 bases stayed unmatched. Per germline, CDR1 SGHRS and CDR2 YFSETQ. The CDR3 is made up of 17 amino acids. The CDR3 bases are TGCGCCAGCAGCTTGGAGGCTAGCGGGCCTAGCACAGATACGCAGTATTTT. It codes for CASSLEASGPSTDTQYF.

This clone was counted a single time. V usage is TRBV7-2 and J usage is TRBJ2-7, with D perhaps TRBD1 (5 bases). V dropped 5 bases and J dropped 7 bases, with 18 bases sitting between them. Germline CDR1 and CDR2: SGHTA and FQGNSA. The CDR3 consists of 14 residues. In DNA form, the CDR3 reads TGTGCCAGCAGCCCCAGGGCGGTTTACCGGGAGCAGTACTTC. It is translated as CASSPRAVYREQYF.

V and J are TRBV19 and TRBJ1-4; TRBD1 matches at 7 bases. V was pared by 1 base and J by 5 bases, with 4 bases of the junction left unmatched. There are 15 residues in the CDR3. The germline V gene encodes CDR1 LNHDA and CDR2 SQIVND (reference sequence). The CDR3 DNA reads TGTGCCAGTAGTATAGGGGGGACAGACAATGAAAAACTGTTTTTT. Residues: CASSIGGTDNEKLFF.

The chain carries TRBV6-6 and TRBJ2-5; TRBD2 matches 12 bases. The CDR3 has 18 residues. The trim removed 5 bases at V and 1 base at J, leaving 11 bases unmatched. Germline V gene data show CDR1 as MNHNY and CDR2 as SVGAGI (reference sequence). The CDR3 DNA reads TGTGCCAGCAGTCCCCGGGGGACTAGCGGGTACCCCCAAGAGACCCAGTACTTC. It yields the protein CASSPRGTSGYPQETQYF.

The V call is TRBV10-3, the J call TRBJ2-3, with 12 bases matching TRBD2. V was clipped by 5 bases and J by 5 bases; unmatched bases: 14. This CDR3 has 18 amino acids. Germline loops: CDR1 ENHRY, CDR2 SYGVKD. The CDR3 region is CAISSIAGTSGSGDTQYF. CDR3 DNA sequence: TGTGCCATCAGTTCCATAGCCGGGACTAGCGGGTCGGGAGATACGCAGTATTTT.

The V gene is TRBV3-1 (or the pseudogene TRBV3-2), the J gene TRBJ2-1, with 9 nucleotides matching TRBD2. The trim removed 0 bases at V and 7 bases at J, leaving 1 base unmatched. Germline assignment: CDR1 LGHDT and CDR2 YNNKEL (reference sequence). CDR3 size: 14 residues. The CDR3 nucleotides read TGTGCCAGCAGCCAAGAAAGCGGGAGGAATGAGCAGTTCTTC. This codes for CASSQESGRNEQFF.

This chain uses TRBV9 with TRBJ2-7; 12 bases are shared with TRBD1. The CDR3 is made up of 17 amino acids. The germline V gene has CDR1 SGDLS and CDR2 YYNGEE. J lost 5 bases, V lost 0 bases, and 9 bases had no gene match. The CDR3 DNA reads as TGTGCCAGCAGCGTAGGGGGGACCGGGACAGGGGGCCACGAGCAGTACTTC. It yields the protein CASSVGGTGTGGHEQYF.

The chain is built from TRBV24-1 and TRBJ1-5, with TRBD1 as a possible D gene (6 bases). From germline, CDR1 is KGHDR and CDR2 SFDVKD. The CDR3 is made up of 16 amino acids. Trimming took off 3 bases at V and 0 bases at J, with 11 bases between the two ends. CDR3 DNA: TGTGCCACCAGTGATCGTAGGGGGGGTAGCAATCAGCCCCAGCATTTT. It specifies CATSDRRGGSNQPQHF.

The rearrangement uses TRBV3-1 (or the pseudogene TRBV3-2) and TRBJ1-1, with 9 nucleotides matching TRBD1. The CDR3 is 14 residues long. J lost 4 bases, V lost 2 bases, and 2 bases had no gene match. Germline-derived CDR1 and CDR2 are LGHDT and YNNKEL (reference sequence). Here the CDR3 reads CASSQRDRATEAFF. CDR3 sequence (DNA): TGTGCCAGCAGCCAAAGGGACAGGGCCACTGAAGCTTTCTTT.

The chain couples TRBV28 to TRBJ1-1, with D maybe TRBD1 (6 bases). CDR1 MDHEN and CDR2 SYDVKM come from the germline V gene. This CDR3 has 15 residues. Deletions cut 4 bases from V and 1 base from J, with 13 bases between. The CDR3 region is CASSSAGTQNTEAFF. DNA of the CDR3: TGTGCCAGCAGTTCAGCCGGGACACAGAACACTGAAGCTTTCTTT.

The chain recombines TRBV4-2 with TRBJ2-1, with D maybe TRBD2 (6 bases). The CDR3 has 16 residues. Between the trimmed V and J ends, which lost 8 bases and 2 bases, there was a span of 19 bases. CDR1 is LGHNA and CDR2 is YNFKEQ in the germline V gene. The DNA of the CDR3 is TGTGCCAGCTCCCCCTTAGCGGAGGGCCCCTACAATGAGCAGTTCTTC. Its translation: CASSPLAEGPYNEQFF.

The CDR3 loop reads CASSSQGAESHEQYF. In DNA, the CDR3 is TGTGCCAGCAGTTCACAGGGGGCGGAGTCCCACGAGCAGTACTTC. This rearrangement joins TRBV28 to TRBJ2-7, with TRBD1 matching over 9 bases. This CDR3 has 15 residues. V was pared by 4 bases and J by 5 bases, with 9 bases of the junction left unmatched. Per germline, CDR1 MDHEN and CDR2 SYDVKM.

V is TRBV5-4 and J is TRBJ2-7, with 12 positions matching TRBD2. This CDR3 has 14 amino acids. Trimming removed 4 bases from V and 3 bases from J; junction bases left unmatched: 2. Germline V gives CDR1 SGHNT, CDR2 YYREEE (reference sequence). This CDR3 reads CASSLAGGLYEQYF. The CDR3 bases are TGTGCCAGCAGCCTAGCGGGAGGGCTCTACGAGCAGTACTTC.

The genes are TRBV5-6 and TRBJ1-1; D unclear. Looked up from germline, CDR1 is SGHDT and CDR2 is YYEEEE. The CDR3 runs to 12 residues. V gave up 2 bases and J gave up 4 bases, with 6 bases separating them. This CDR3 is CASSFSGTEAFF. The CDR3 coding sequence is TGTGCCAGCAGCTTTAGTGGCACTGAAGCTTTCTTT. Filled out from reference TRBV5-6 and TRBJ1-1, the complete variable domain reads DAGVTQSPTHLIKTRGQQVTLRCSPKSGHDTVSWYQQALGQGPQFIFQYYEEEERQRGNFPDRFSGHQFPNYSSELNVNALLLGDSALYLCASSFSGTEAFFGQGTRLTVV.

The chain carries TRBV5-4 and TRBJ2-7, with D possibly matching TRBD1 (6 bases). The germline gives CDR1 SGHNT, CDR2 YYREEE (reference sequence). V was shortened by 3 bases and J by 6 bases, with 19 bases between the two germline ends. CDR3 length: 15 residues. CDR3 bases: TGTGCCAGCAGCTCCGTAGGGCAGGGGCCCTCCGAGCAGTACTTC. Encoded protein: CASSSVGQGPSEQYF.

This clone was picked up one time. This rearrangement joins TRBV18 to TRBJ2-2, with a weak D call TRBD2 (7 bases). Germline CDR1 and CDR2: KGHSH and LQKENI. V was shortened by 2 bases and J by 0 bases, with 10 bases between the two germline ends. The CDR3 extends over 16 amino acids. For the CDR3, the DNA is TGTGCCAGCTCACCAGGGGGGGCTACGAACACCGGGGAGCTGTTTTTT. Translated: CASSPGGATNTGELFF.

V is TRBV5-1 and J is TRBJ1-3; D is perhaps TRBD1 (5 bases). This CDR3 comprises 17 residues. Germline CDR1 SGHRS, CDR2 YFSETQ. The ends were cut back, 4 bases at V and 0 bases at J, with 17 bases in the middle. The CDR3 spells CASSPFAGVRSGNTIYF. CDR3 DNA sequence: TGCGCCAGCAGCCCCTTTGCGGGGGTCCGCTCTGGAAACACCATATATTTT. The complete variable domain, with remaining parts taken from reference TRBV5-1 and TRBJ1-3, reads KAGVTQTPRYLIKTRGQQVTLSCSPISGHRSVSWYQQTPGQGLQFLFEYFSETQRNKGNFPGRFSGRQFSNSRSEMNVSTLELGDSALYLCASSPFAGVRSGNTIYFGEGSWLTVV.

The chain links TRBV7-2 to TRBJ1-1; D is undetermined. The V end lost 3 bases, the J end lost 4 bases, and 9 bases lay between the germline ends. This CDR3 has 13 residues. Germline V gene data show CDR1 as SGHTA and CDR2 as FQGNSA. CDR3 coding DNA: TGTGCCAGCAGCTTTGCGCGGAGCACTGAAGCTTTCTTT. This gives the protein CASSFARSTEAFF.